This T cell receptor beta chain was recorded in a study of T cell responses to AZD1222 COVID-19 vaccine. Overall study: Analysis merged second doses at about 4 or about 12 weeks.

General study results and limits: Spike regions recognized by vaccine-associated CD4 TCRs spanned the protein, led by 160-218 and 743-854. Following two doses of AZD1222, Spike-specific TCR breadth and depth rose.

CDR1 and CDR2 (germline): SGDLS, YYNGEE. This CDR3 region has 14 residues. Trimming took off 0 bases at V and 8 bases at J, with 14 bases between the two ends. As regards this clone: Antigen specificity is unknown.

This table comes from immunoSEQ multiplex PCR, and its TCRdb copy is limited to in-frame clones, with some not included. This table has around 80,000 clones, approximately 85% appearing once. The clonotype was recovered from an adult in good health. J is TRBJ1-2 and V is TRBV9, with D unclear. Here the sequenced sample was peripheral blood, taken on day 0 of AZD1222 vaccination. The CDR3 bases are TGTGCCAGCAGCGTAGAGGGAGGGATGGAAGGCTACACCTTC. Translation gives CASSVEGGMEGYTF.